Following are 17 T cell receptor beta chains from one sample sequenced in a study of cytomegalovirus exposure and HLA in healthy donors. Sequencing used immunoSEQ multiplex PCR; TCRdb keeps in-frame clones, though not all of them. The data show under 200,000 clones, about 81% seen once. Material for sequencing was PBMCs. The origin of the receptors is a woman under 40 in good health and CMV-seronegative.

The V call is TRBV15, the J call TRBJ1-1; 11 positions match TRBD1. This CDR3 has 15 amino acids. The junction had 2 bases not matched to a gene; V was cut back by 2 bases and J by 3 bases. From germline, CDR1 is LNHNV and CDR2 YYDKDF (reference sequence). CDR3 protein: CATSRPDRGHTEAFF. As DNA, the CDR3 is TGTGCCACCAGCAGACCGGACAGGGGGCACACTGAAGCTTTCTTT.

The sample holds one count of this clone. The J gene is TRBJ1-1, the V gene TRBV6-6, with TRBD1 matching over 7 bases. Germline values: CDR1 MNHNY, CDR2 SVGAGI (reference sequence). This CDR3 is built from 13 residues. V was clipped by 0 bases and J by 7 bases; unmatched bases: 2. The CDR3 is CASSYSGTVEAFF. CDR3 bases: TGTGCCAGCAGTTACTCAGGGACAGTTGAAGCTTTCTTT.

This clone was detected only once. V and J are TRBV2 and TRBJ2-5; no clear D gene. The CDR3 consists of 12 residues. The germline V gene has CDR1 SNHLY and CDR2 FYNNEI. V lost 10 bases, J lost 1 base, and 10 bases lay in between. The CDR3 loop is CATYKIQETQYF. The CDR3 bases are TGTGCCACATACAAGATCCAAGAGACCCAGTACTTC.

This sequence joins TRBV23-1 and TRBJ1-1, with TRBD1 as a possible D gene (6 bases). TRBV23-1 is reported as an ORF; its role is uncertain. This CDR3 contains 15 residues. Trimming took 5 bases from V and 5 from J, leaving 18 bases between them. The CDR3 here is CASSCGQLRRTEAFF. The CDR3 DNA follows: TGCGCCAGCAGTTGCGGACAGCTCAGAAGGACTGAAGCTTTCTTT.

The J gene is TRBJ1-6, the V gene TRBV27; D uncertain. CDR3 length: 13 residues. The germline V and J ends were trimmed by 6 bases and 3 bases, with 6 bases remaining between them. Germline CDR1 and CDR2: MNHEY and SMNVEV (reference sequence). The CDR3 protein is CASSRDYNSPLHF. The CDR3 nucleotides are TGTGCCAGCAGCCGGGACTATAATTCACCCCTCCACTTT.

This clone was counted a few times. The rearrangement joins TRBV11-3 to TRBJ2-7, with 9 bases identical to TRBD1. CDR1 is SGHNT and CDR2 is YENEEA in the germline V gene. The CDR3 runs 16 residues. V shed 0 bases, J shed 5 bases, and the junction held 8 bases outside the gene matches. The CDR3 here is CASSLDTTDRGHEQYF. CDR3 nucleotide sequence: TGTGCCAGCAGCTTAGATACGACGGACAGGGGCCACGAGCAGTACTTC.

The chain joins TRBV9 to TRBJ1-1; D is perhaps TRBD1 (5 bases). V gave up 0 bases and J gave up 7 bases, with 16 bases separating them. This CDR3 spans 15 amino acids. Per germline, CDR1 SGDLS and CDR2 YYNGEE. The CDR3 loop reads CASSVEGREGDEAFF. In DNA, the CDR3 is TGTGCCAGCAGCGTAGAGGGCAGGGAGGGTGATGAAGCTTTCTTT.

The rearrangement links TRBV6-1 to TRBJ2-3, with TRBD2 identical over 10 bases. Germline-derived CDR1 and CDR2 are MNHNS and SASEGT. The trim removed 4 bases at V and 4 bases at J, leaving 5 bases unmatched. This CDR3 has 15 residues. DNA for the CDR3: TGTGCCAGCAGTGCGACTAGCGGGTCGCCAGATACGCAGTATTTT. The encoded protein is CASSATSGSPDTQYF.

The V gene is TRBV6-5, the J gene TRBJ2-7, with TRBD1 identical over 8 bases. Trimming at V came to 2 bases and at J to 3 bases, leaving 6 bases not matched to a gene. CDR1 and CDR2 (germline): MNHEY, SVGAGI. This CDR3 contains 15 residues. The CDR3 DNA is TGTGCCAGCAGTTACCTTGGACAGGGTAGCTACGAGCAGTACTTC. The encoded protein is CASSYLGQGSYEQYF.

This clone was seen only once. The chain carries TRBV9 and TRBJ1-1; no clear D. The CDR3 sequence is 15 residues long. V was trimmed by 0 bases and J by 0 bases, leaving 9 bases between them. Germline V gene data show CDR1 as SGDLS and CDR2 as YYNGEE. The CDR3 DNA is TGTGCCAGCAGCGTAGCGACGGGTATGAACACTGAAGCTTTCTTT. As protein: CASSVATGMNTEAFF.

This clone was seen only a few times. The CDR3 coding sequence is TGTGCCAGCAGCCAAGGCGACAGGGACAATGAGCAGTTCTTC. It is translated as CASSQGDRDNEQFF. V and J are TRBV4-2 and TRBJ2-1; TRBD1 matches 7 bases. Germline V CDR1 and CDR2: LGHNA, YNFKEQ. With V trimmed by 1 base and J by 5 bases, 2 bases remained unmatched. The CDR3 loop spans 14 amino acids.

CDR3 loop: CATRRVTGGGTEAFF. CDR3 coding DNA: TGTGCCACCCGAAGAGTGACAGGGGGGGGCACTGAAGCTTTCTTT. The chain carries TRBV10-3 and TRBJ1-1, with 9 bases matching TRBD1. V was clipped by 10 bases and J by 4 bases; unmatched bases: 13. The CDR3 runs to 15 residues. Germline V CDR1 and CDR2: ENHRY, SYGVKD.

The V gene is TRBV4-1, the J gene TRBJ2-7; 9 bases are shared with TRBD2. J lost 3 bases, V lost 0 bases, and 9 bases had no gene match. The germline gives CDR1 MGHRA, CDR2 YSYEKL. This CDR3 spans 17 amino acids. CDR3 in amino acids: CASSQDRLAGPIYEQYF. The CDR3 DNA reads TGCGCCAGCAGCCAAGACCGGCTAGCGGGACCTATCTACGAGCAGTACTTC.

V and J are TRBV5-6 and TRBJ1-1; D perhaps matches TRBD1 (5 bases). The length of the CDR3 is 15 residues. Trimming left V 4 bases short and J 1 base short, with 14 bases between. The germline gives CDR1 SGHDT, CDR2 YYEEEE. CDR3 nucleotide sequence: TGTGCCAGCAGCAACCGGGACTGGGGGAACACTGAAGCTTTCTTT. Encoded protein: CASSNRDWGNTEAFF.

DNA for the CDR3: TGTGCCAGCAGTGAACCCGGCTACAATGAGCAGTTCTTC. Amino acid sequence: CASSEPGYNEQFF. The chain couples TRBV25-1 to TRBJ2-1; D is ambiguous. The V and J ends lost 2 bases and 3 bases respectively, with 5 bases between them. CDR1 and CDR2 (germline): MGHDK, SYGVNS. This CDR3 region has 13 residues. The variable domain in full, completed from reference TRBV25-1 and TRBJ2-1, reads EADIYQTPRYLVIGTGKKITLECSQTMGHDKMYWYQQDPGMELHLIHYSYGVNSTEKGDLSSESTVSRIRTEHFPLTLESARPSHTSQYLCASSEPGYNEQFFGPGTRLTVL.

This chain joins TRBV5-1 and TRBJ2-2; no reliable D call. Germline CDR1 and CDR2: SGHRS and YFSETQ. This CDR3 is 16 amino acids long. Trimming pared 0 bases from V and 5 bases from J, leaving 14 bases between. The CDR3 sequence: CASSLERQVATGELFF. The CDR3 region has the DNA TGCGCCAGCAGCTTGGAACGGCAGGTCGCGACCGGGGAGCTGTTTTTT.

V usage is TRBV30 and J usage is TRBJ1-6; TRBD1 aligns across 9 bases. The CDR3 is made up of 15 amino acids. The junction had 2 bases not matched to a gene; V was cut back by 0 bases and J by 5 bases. CDR1 and CDR2 from the germline V gene are GTSNPN and SVGIG (reference sequence). CDR3 amino acids: CAWSVRDRDNSPLHF. The CDR3 region has the DNA TGTGCCTGGAGTGTACGGGACAGGGATAATTCACCCCTCCACTTT.